This T cell receptor beta chain stems from a study of T cells in Graves' hyperthyroidism and ophthalmopathy. Study-wide findings and caveats: Before onset, by a median of approximately 5.9 months, the model predicted ophthalmopathy. In blood, most of the thyroid clonotypes expanded above 0.001 were also present.

RNA transcripts provided the source from which TCR beta CDR3 regions were amplified. In the first-round RT-PCR of the TCR CDR3, the HTBI primer set was used. TCRdb reprocessed the multiplex PCR reads with MiXCR, giving one entry per CDR3 protein. The sample holds about 290,000 distinct CDR3 sequences, approximately 19% seen once. Regarding this clonotype: The antigen is undetermined.

The CDR3 contains 15 residues. CDR1 and CDR2 from the germline V gene are SGHTA and FQGTGA. Trimming cost V 11 bases and J 6 bases; bases outside gene matches: 15. Ophthalmopathy patients had moderate-to-severe active disease, CAS ≥3, NOSPECS ≥4, and disease duration under 3 months. Diagnosis rested on symptoms, serum thyroxine and TRAb, thyroid ultrasound, and orbital computed tomography. Sequencing was performed on blood. This clonotype originated in a man between 50 and 59 years old with Graves' ophthalmopathy. The chain recombines TRBV7-3 with TRBJ2-2; TRBD1 agrees at 7 bases. The CDR3 here is CAASPFPQGSGELFF. The CDR3 region has the DNA TGTGCCGCTTCGCCGTTCCCACAGGGGTCCGGGGAGCTGTTTTTT.